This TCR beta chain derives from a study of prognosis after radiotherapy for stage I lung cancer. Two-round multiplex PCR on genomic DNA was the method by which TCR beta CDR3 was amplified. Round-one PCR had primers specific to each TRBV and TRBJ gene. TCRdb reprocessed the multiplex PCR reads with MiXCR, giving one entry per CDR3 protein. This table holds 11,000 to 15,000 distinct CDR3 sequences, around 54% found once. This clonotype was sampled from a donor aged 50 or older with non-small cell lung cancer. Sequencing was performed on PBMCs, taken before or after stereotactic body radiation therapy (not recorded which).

CDR3 in DNA: TGTGCCAGCAGCCCATGGGATAGCGGGAGGGCCCGTGGCGAGCAGTACTTC. Protein: CASSPWDSGRARGEQYF. The rearrangement uses TRBV11-3 and TRBJ2-7, with 11 bases that match TRBD2. The CDR3 runs 17 residues. V shed 5 bases, J shed 6 bases, and the junction held 15 bases outside the gene matches. Germline V gene data show CDR1 as SGHNT and CDR2 as YENEEA.